This T cell receptor (beta chain) emerged from a study of response to subunit inactivated influenza vaccine. Only a few counts were recorded for this clonotype. Its target is unknown. Germline CDR1 and CDR2: DFQATT and SNEGSKA (reference sequence). Between the trimmed V and J ends, which lost 0 bases and 4 bases, there was a span of 9 bases. This CDR3 has 14 residues. TCRdb redid the calling of the RT-PCR reads with MiXCR, one entry per CDR3 protein. The table has 430,000 or so distinct CDR3 sequences, about a tenth seen once; the top ten hold approximately 12%. Study findings and constraints: Authors suggested each seasonal flu vaccination may recruit only limited numbers of new T cells.

This receptor was identified in a man between 50 and 59 years old who received an inactivated influenza vaccine. J is TRBJ1-4 and V is TRBV20-1; D is uncertain. The specimen comprised PBMCs from blood, sampled roughly 6 weeks after vaccination. CDR3 coding DNA: TGCAGTGCTAGAGAAGTACTCAGTAATGAAAAACTGTTTTTT. Protein product: CSAREVLSNEKLFF.